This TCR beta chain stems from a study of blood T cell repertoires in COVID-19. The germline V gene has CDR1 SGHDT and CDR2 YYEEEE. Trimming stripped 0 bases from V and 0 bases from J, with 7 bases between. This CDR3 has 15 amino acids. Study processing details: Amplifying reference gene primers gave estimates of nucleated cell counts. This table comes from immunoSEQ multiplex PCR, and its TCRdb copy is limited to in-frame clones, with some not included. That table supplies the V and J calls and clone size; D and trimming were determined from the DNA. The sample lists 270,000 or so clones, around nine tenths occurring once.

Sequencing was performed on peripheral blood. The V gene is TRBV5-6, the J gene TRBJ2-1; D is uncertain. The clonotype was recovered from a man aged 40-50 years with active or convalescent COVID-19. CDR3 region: CASSLGVSSYNEQFF. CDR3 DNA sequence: TGTGCCAGCAGCTTGGGCGTTAGCTCCTACAATGAGCAGTTCTTC. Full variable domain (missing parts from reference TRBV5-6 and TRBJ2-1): DAGVTQSPTHLIKTRGQQVTLRCSPKSGHDTVSWYQQALGQGPQFIFQYYEEEERQRGNFPDRFSGHQFPNYSSELNVNALLLGDSALYLCASSLGVSSYNEQFFGPGTRLTVL.